This TCR beta chain comes out of a study of Graves' ophthalmopathy and Graves' hyperthyroidism. Study results and limitations: Separation of ophthalmopathy from stable hyperthyroidism was achieved by a 13-signature model, at approximately 90% sensitivity and approximately 84% specificity. In blood, most expanded thyroid clonotypes above 0.001 frequency were also detected.

The length of the CDR3 is 16 residues. Germline V gene data show CDR1 as LNHDA and CDR2 as SQIVND (reference sequence). V lost 4 bases to trimming and J lost 7 bases, with 20 bases between them. As for this clonotype: Its target is not known.

Researchers took RNA transcripts and amplified TCR beta CDR3 regions from them. HTBI primers primed a first-round RT-PCR, and a second-round multiplex PCR followed. One entry per CDR3 protein, called by TCRdb with MiXCR from the multiplex PCR reads. The sample records a few hundred thousand distinct CDR3 sequences, roughly 21% being singletons. This chain connects TRBV19 to TRBJ1-5; no clear D gene. The receptor was isolated from a woman aged 50 to 60 with Graves' ophthalmopathy. The sample comprised peripheral blood. Here the CDR3 reads CASSTLPDVNWQPQHF. In DNA form, the CDR3 reads TGTGCCAGTAGTACCCTTCCGGACGTAAATTGGCAGCCCCAGCATTTT.